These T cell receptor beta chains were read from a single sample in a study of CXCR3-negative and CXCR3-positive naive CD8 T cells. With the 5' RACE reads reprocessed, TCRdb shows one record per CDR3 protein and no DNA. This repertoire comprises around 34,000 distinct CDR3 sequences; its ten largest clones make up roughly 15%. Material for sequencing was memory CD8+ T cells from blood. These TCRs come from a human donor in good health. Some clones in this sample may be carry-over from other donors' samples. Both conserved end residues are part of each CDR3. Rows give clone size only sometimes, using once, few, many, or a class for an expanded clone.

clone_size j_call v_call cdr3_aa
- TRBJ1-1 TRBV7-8 CASSLGGSLLNTEAFF
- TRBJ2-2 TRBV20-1 CSARETSSDTGELFF
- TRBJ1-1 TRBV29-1 CSVEGFGDGADTEAFF
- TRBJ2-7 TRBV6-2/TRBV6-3 CASSFEGGASEQYF
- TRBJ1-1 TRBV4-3 CASSHTEGAGAFF
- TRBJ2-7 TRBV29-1 CSVRTVSSYEQYF
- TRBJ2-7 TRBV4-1 CASSQVSESSYEQYF
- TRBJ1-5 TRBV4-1 CASSHPTGAGGNQPQHF
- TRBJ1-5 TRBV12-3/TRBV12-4 CASSLAGVNQPQHF
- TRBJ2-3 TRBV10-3 CAITGVRTDTQYF
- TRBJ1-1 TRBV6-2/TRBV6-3 CASSYSVAGIMNTEAFF
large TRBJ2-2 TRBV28 CAGAGQGFTGELFF
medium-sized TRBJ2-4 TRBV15 CATSKPGTGQAKNIQYF
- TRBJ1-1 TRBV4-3 CASSQDLYLGTEAFF
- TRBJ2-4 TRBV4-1 CASSQRWETRGSKNIQYF
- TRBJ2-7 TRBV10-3 CAISGQSSYEQYF
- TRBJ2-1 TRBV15 CATSRGAGNEQFF
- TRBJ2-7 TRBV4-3 CASSQAAGSYEQYF
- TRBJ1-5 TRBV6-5 CAGRLQELSNQPQHF
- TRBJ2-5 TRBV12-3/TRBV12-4 CASSFFLAGGETQYF
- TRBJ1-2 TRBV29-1 CSVESPRQAIYGYTF
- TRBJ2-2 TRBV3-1 CASSPRGRDTGELFF
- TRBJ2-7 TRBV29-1 CSVEAGGPGEQYF
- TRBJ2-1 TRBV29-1 CSVGGTGEGEQFF
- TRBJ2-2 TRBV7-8 CASSLGRSGTGELFF
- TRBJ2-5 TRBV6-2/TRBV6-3 CASSWEQETQYF
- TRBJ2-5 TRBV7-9 CASSLAFGAQETQYF
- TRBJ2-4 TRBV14 CASSPGQGVYIQYF
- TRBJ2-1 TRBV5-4 CASSFPGLLANEQFF
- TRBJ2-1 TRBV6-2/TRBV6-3 CASGHTSGSNEQFF
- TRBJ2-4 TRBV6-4 CASSSGTAEGNIQYF
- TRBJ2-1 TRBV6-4 CASSDGGGQDEQFF
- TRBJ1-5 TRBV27 CASSLQQGGTAQHF
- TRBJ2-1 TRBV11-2 CASLGELLVEQFF
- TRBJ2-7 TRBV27 CASSSLSSYEQYF
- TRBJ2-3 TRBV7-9 CASSFQRGNTDTQYF
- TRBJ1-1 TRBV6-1 CASSERGTGNTEAFF
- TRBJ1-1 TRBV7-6 CASSLDGAENTEAFF